This TCR beta chain was found in a study of shared clonotypes between healthy human individuals. Authors' data handling: Junction-only sequences without quality scores came from ImmunoSEQ, so filtering differed. Profiled with immunoSEQ multiplex PCR; TCRdb holds only in-frame clones, not every one. The D gene and trimming were derived from the DNA, and the V and J assignments and clone size from that table. The table lists 450,000 to 500,000 clones, over 70% of them singletons. This clone was counted between two and nine times. Other DNA sequences of this sample code for an identical CDR3. Healthy HIV-negative adults with no recent acute infections or vaccinations were recruited as donors. About 83 million PBMCs served as the genomic DNA source for unsorted samples. The CDR3 has 12 residues. Trimming took off 5 bases at V and 4 bases at J, with 6 bases between the two ends. CDR1 and CDR2 from the germline V gene are MNHEY and SMNVEV (reference sequence).

This TCR was sampled from a woman between 35 and 50 years old in good health. Some clones in this sample may be carry-over from other donors' samples. Material: PBMCs. J is TRBJ1-5 and V is TRBV27; D ambiguous. CDR3 loop: CASSPLNQPQHF. CDR3 in DNA: TGTGCCAGCAGTCCCTTGAATCAGCCCCAGCATTTT.